The 28 T cell receptor beta chains presented below share a single source sample, sequenced in a study of human T cells and chemical hapten exposure. Each CDR3 protein gets one entry after TCRdb re-called the RACE reads with MiXCR. The data contain 95,000 to 100,000 distinct CDR3 sequences, approximately 11% of them singletons. Indicated time point: pre-sensitization, week 0. Stated treatment: therapeutic diphenylcyclopropenone sensitization with weekly scalp DPC. Sequencing was performed on whole blood, taken in connection with sensitization to the hapten diphenylcyclopropenone (DPC). The receptors come from a woman aged 55-69 years with alopecia areata. Some clones in this sample may be carry-over from other donors' samples.

The gene calls are TRBV12-3 or TRBV12-4 and TRBJ2-1; 7 positions agree with TRBD1. The CDR3 loop spans 14 amino acids. The V gene end was trimmed by 0 bases and the J gene end by 10 bases; junction bases not matched to a gene: 6. The CDR3 sequence is CASSLALGGGEQFF. The CDR3 DNA reads TGTGCCAGCAGTTTAGCCTTAGGGGGCGGCGAGCAGTTCTTC.

This clonotype was seen a handful of times. This rearrangement joins TRBV20-1 to TRBJ2-7; TRBD2 matches at 8 bases. V lost 6 bases and J lost 3; bases outside the gene matches: 13. CDR3 length equals 15 residues. The V gene's germline CDR1 is DFQATT and CDR2 SNEGSKA (reference sequence). CDR3 region: CSATRARGGGYEQYF. The CDR3 DNA sequence: TGCAGTGCCACCCGCGCCCGGGGGGGTGGCTACGAGCAGTACTTC.

In its sample, this clonotype was seen a few times. This sequence joins TRBV5-1 and TRBJ1-3; 10 nucleotides agree with TRBD1. This CDR3 is 18 amino acids long. V was pared by 2 bases and J by 5 bases, with 13 bases of the junction left unmatched. The germline gives CDR1 SGHRS, CDR2 YFSETQ. DNA of the CDR3: TGCGCCAGCAGCTTTAGGGGCGCCGGACAGGGGGTTAGAAACACCATATATTTT. Translating gives CASSFRGAGQGVRNTIYF.

The chain uses TRBV2 and TRBJ2-5; 9 nucleotides agree with TRBD2. CDR3 length: 14 amino acids. Germline lookup yields CDR1 SNHLY and CDR2 FYNNEI. V gave up 7 bases and J gave up 3 bases; unmatched junction bases: 6. The CDR3 loop is CASIKGLAKETQYF. DNA of the CDR3: TGTGCCAGCATTAAGGGACTAGCAAAAGAGACCCAGTACTTC.

This clonotype was picked up many times. V is TRBV5-6 and J is TRBJ1-5; a weak D match, TRBD1 (5 bases). CDR1 and CDR2 (germline): SGHDT, YYEEEE. V was pared by 4 bases and J by 7 bases, with 21 bases between. This CDR3 comprises 16 residues. Here the CDR3 reads CASSRSGGGVGQPQHF. The CDR3 nucleotides read TGTGCCAGCAGCCGAAGCGGGGGAGGGGTTGGACAGCCCCAGCATTTT.

This clonotype appeared a few times. The chain joins TRBV4-2 to TRBJ1-2; D unclear. V was shortened by 0 bases and J by 2 bases, with 13 bases between the two germline ends. The CDR3 runs 16 residues. In germline, CDR1 is LGHNA, CDR2 YNFKEQ. The CDR3 spells CASSQESIRGNYGYTF. The CDR3 DNA is TGTGCCAGCAGCCAAGAGTCAATTCGCGGAAACTATGGCTACACCTTC.

In its sample, this clonotype was seen many times. The chain links TRBV7-9 to TRBJ2-1; either TRBD1 or TRBD2 may supply D (5 bases each). Germline V CDR1 and CDR2: SEHNR, FQNEAQ (reference sequence). V shed 5 bases and J shed 10 bases, with 15 bases lying between them. The CDR3 covers 13 residues. The CDR3 DNA is TGTGCCAGCAGCGAGGGGCAGGCCCGAGAGCAGTTCTTC. Translation gives CASSEGQAREQFF. The full variable domain, with the rest looked up from reference TRBV7-9 and TRBJ2-1, is DTGVSQNPRHKITKRGQNVTFRCDPISEHNRLYWYRQTLGQGPEFLTYFQNEAQLEKSRLLSDRFSAERPKGSFSTLEIQRTEQGDSAMYLCASSEGQAREQFFGPGTRLTVL.

This clonotype was found many times. The chain joins TRBV3-1 to TRBJ2-5, with D possibly being TRBD2 (5 bases). The CDR3 totals 15 residues. The V gene lost 1 base and the J gene lost 0 bases, with 9 bases spanning the gap. The V gene's germline CDR1 is LGHDT and CDR2 YNNKEL (reference sequence). Written as DNA, the CDR3 is TGTGCCAGCAGCCAAGGAGGACTGAACCAAGAGACCCAGTACTTC. This sequence encodes CASSQGGLNQETQYF.

The chain is built from TRBV15 and TRBJ2-5, with a weak D call TRBD2 (6 bases). V was trimmed by 5 bases and J by 1 base, leaving 14 bases between them. The CDR3 sequence is 15 residues long. Germline V lookup: CDR1 LNHNV, CDR2 YYDKDF (reference sequence). The CDR3 here is CATSRENLGQETQYF. The CDR3, as DNA: TGTGCCACCAGCCGGGAGAACCTGGGCCAAGAGACCCAGTACTTC.

This chain joins TRBV29-1 and TRBJ2-3; 8 positions agree with TRBD1. Trimming took 6 bases from V and 4 from J; bases not matched to a gene: 6. Looked up from germline, CDR1 is SQVTM and CDR2 is ANQGSEA. The CDR3 is 13 residues long. CDR3 loop: CSVGAGGSDTQYF. CDR3 DNA sequence: TGCAGCGTCGGGGCAGGGGGCTCAGATACGCAGTATTTT.

This clonotype was seen repeatedly, ten times or more. The chain couples TRBV6-5 to TRBJ2-5; no firm D call. Germline CDR1 reads MNHEY; CDR2 reads SVGAGI. V was shortened by 5 bases and J by 4 bases, with 11 bases between the two germline ends. The CDR3 is made up of 13 amino acids. CDR3 loop: CASSQTRRETQYF. The CDR3 DNA is TGTGCCAGCAGTCAGACCCGCCGAGAGACCCAGTACTTC.

There are many counts of this clonotype. The chain employs TRBV7-6 and TRBJ2-3, with 8 positions matching TRBD2. This CDR3 has 16 amino acids. Germline values: CDR1 SGHVS, CDR2 FNYEAQ. Trimming at V came to 1 base and at J to 1 base, leaving 4 bases not matched to a gene. CDR3 in amino acids: CASSLVLAGGTDTQYF. The DNA of the CDR3 is TGTGCCAGCAGCTTAGTGCTAGCGGGCGGCACAGATACGCAGTATTTT.

The V call is TRBV5-6, the J call TRBJ1-1; unclear D gene. Germline V gene sequence: CDR1 SGHDT, CDR2 YYEEEE. Trimming took off 1 base at V and 1 base at J, with 11 bases between the two ends. This CDR3 contains 15 residues. The CDR3 sequence: CASSLPRTANTEAFF. CDR3 DNA sequence: TGTGCCAGCAGCTTGCCCCGTACAGCGAACACTGAAGCTTTCTTT.

The sample holds many counts of this clonotype. The rearrangement links TRBV5-1 to TRBJ2-5; D perhaps matches TRBD1 (6 bases). Deletions cut 6 bases from V and 4 bases from J, with 19 bases between. This CDR3 region has 15 residues. Germline V gene lookup returns CDR1 SGHRS and CDR2 YFSETQ. CDR3 sequence: CASTPVGGLGETQYF. The CDR3 DNA follows: TGCGCCAGCACACCGGTTGGGGGCCTTGGAGAGACCCAGTACTTC.

This clonotype was counted a few times. The rearrangement uses TRBV12-3 or TRBV12-4 and TRBJ1-1; D gene ambiguous. The CDR3 sequence is 10 residues long. V was cut by 5 bases and J by 11 bases, with 9 bases left in between. The CDR3 sequence is CASSETRAFF. CDR3 sequence (DNA): TGTGCCAGCAGTGAGACTAGGGCTTTCTTT.

This chain uses TRBV7-2 with TRBJ1-2; no clear D. From germline, CDR1 is SGHTA and CDR2 FQGNSA. The V end lost 2 bases, the J end lost 8 bases, and 12 bases lay between the germline ends. CDR3 length: 13 amino acids. DNA for the CDR3: TGTGCCAGCAGCTTAAGGAGTATTGGGGGCTACACCTTC. The encoded protein is CASSLRSIGGYTF. Looking up the rest from reference TRBV7-2 and TRBJ1-2 gives the full variable domain: GAGVSQSPSNKVTEKGKDVELRCDPISGHTALYWYRQSLGQGLEFLIYFQGNSAPDKSGLPSDRFSAERTGGSVSTLTIQRTQQEDSAVYLCASSLRSIGGYTFGSGTRLTVV.

This clonotype was counted many times. The genes are TRBV7-9 and TRBJ2-1, with D unclear. Trimming pared 0 bases from V and 8 bases from J, leaving 11 bases between. Germline CDR1 SEHNR, CDR2 FQNEAQ (reference sequence). The CDR3 spans 14 residues. CDR3 sequence: CASSLAYPGDEQFF. As DNA, the CDR3 is TGTGCCAGCAGCTTAGCGTACCCCGGCGATGAGCAGTTCTTC.

This clonotype was picked up many times. The chain employs TRBV29-1 and TRBJ2-1; the match to TRBD1 covers 7 bases. This CDR3 is 14 amino acids long. The V gene's germline CDR1 is SQVTM and CDR2 ANQGSEA. V lost 3 bases and J lost 0; bases outside the gene matches: 2. CDR3 sequence reads: CSVETGPSYNEQFF. The CDR3 DNA reads as TGCAGCGTTGAGACAGGGCCCTCCTACAATGAGCAGTTCTTC.

This clonotype was picked up a small number of times. The chain links TRBV6-9 to TRBJ2-7; 9 nucleotides agree with TRBD2. CDR3 size: 15 residues. The V segment lost 7 bases and the J segment 2 bases; nucleotides outside the gene matches: 9. Germline values: CDR1 MNHGY, CDR2 SVAAGI. CDR3 in amino acids: CASIASGGPPYEQYF. The CDR3 bases are TGTGCCAGCATTGCGAGCGGGGGGCCCCCCTACGAGCAGTACTTC.

The genes are TRBV5-1 and TRBJ2-3; D call uncertain. Trimming pared 4 bases from V and 1 base from J, leaving 10 bases between. Germline V CDR1 and CDR2: SGHRS, YFSETQ. The CDR3 covers 14 residues. The CDR3 sequence is CASSLRVGTDTQYF. The CDR3 region has the DNA TGCGCCAGCAGCCTCCGGGTGGGCACAGATACGCAGTATTTT.

The chain is built from TRBV3-1 and TRBJ2-2, with 8 bases matching TRBD2. CDR1 and CDR2 from the germline V gene are LGHDT and YNNKEL (reference sequence). J lost 3 bases, V lost 1 base, and 4 bases had no gene match. The CDR3 spans 16 residues. CDR3 amino acids: CASSQGGGRYTGELFF. The CDR3 region has the DNA TGTGCCAGCAGCCAAGGCGGGGGGCGATACACCGGGGAGCTGTTTTTT.

This chain uses TRBV5-1 with TRBJ2-2; possibly TRBD1 for D (5 bases). Trimming took off 3 bases at V and 2 bases at J, with 11 bases between the two ends. The germline V gene encodes CDR1 SGHRS and CDR2 YFSETQ. The CDR3 sequence is 15 residues long. DNA for the CDR3: TGCGCCAGCAGCTGGAGCAGGGCAAACACCGGGGAGCTGTTTTTT. Translation: CASSWSRANTGELFF.

Comments on this clonotype: One base away lies a much larger clone, so this may be a sequencing read error. The V gene is TRBV5-1, the J gene TRBJ1-1; perhaps TRBD1 as D (5 bases). Between the trimmed V and J ends, which lost 2 bases and 1 base, there was a span of 12 bases. This CDR3 is 15 amino acids long. Germline lookup yields CDR1 SGHRS and CDR2 YFSETQ. The DNA for the CDR3 is TGCGCCAGCAGCTTCGTCTCCAGGGCGAACACTGAAGCTTTCTTT. The encoded protein is CASSFVSRANTEAFF.

This clonotype was seen a few times. The chain has TRBV30 and TRBJ1-6; D might be TRBD1 (5 bases). Trimming removed 2 bases at V and 8 bases at J, with 10 bases between. CDR1 and CDR2 from the germline V gene are GTSNPN and SVGIG (reference sequence). The CDR3 length is 13 residues. The CDR3 region is CAWSSGMHSPLHF. The CDR3 nucleotides read TGTGCCTGGAGTTCAGGGATGCATTCACCCCTCCACTTT.

The chain links TRBV3-1 to TRBJ1-5, with unresolved D. The V end was cut by 3 bases, the J end by 6 bases, with 6 bases between. This CDR3 is built from 12 residues. Germline V gene lookup returns CDR1 LGHDT and CDR2 YNNKEL (reference sequence). CDR3 nucleotide sequence: TGTGCCAGCAGCCAGTGGGCTCAGCCCCAGCATTTT. Its translation: CASSQWAQPQHF.

This clonotype has at least ten counts. The rearrangement joins TRBV9 to TRBJ1-1, with D possibly being TRBD1 (5 bases). The CDR3 is made up of 14 amino acids. Germline-derived CDR1 and CDR2 are SGDLS and YYNGEE. The V gene lost 1 base and the J gene lost 3 bases, with 10 bases spanning the gap. The CDR3 region has the DNA TGTGCCAGCAGCGTAAGGGGATCGGACACTGAAGCTTTCTTT. Translated, it gives CASSVRGSDTEAFF.

This clonotype was counted at least ten times. V gene TRBV7-3 combines with J gene TRBJ2-2, with 9 nucleotides matching TRBD1. With 1 base clipped from V and 3 bases from J, the junction kept 0 bases outside the gene matches. The CDR3 is 15 residues long. The V gene's germline CDR1 is SGHTA and CDR2 FQGTGA. In DNA form, the CDR3 reads TGTGCCAGCAGCTTAAGACAGGGGGACACCGGGGAGCTGTTTTTT. Its protein is CASSLRQGDTGELFF. Together with reference TRBV7-3 and TRBJ2-2, the CDR3 gives the full variable domain: GAGVSQTPSNKVTEKGKYVELRCDPISGHTALYWYRQSLGQGPEFLIYFQGTGAADDSGLPNDRFFAVRPEGSVSTLKIQRTERGDSAVYLCASSLRQGDTGELFFGEGSRLTVL.

This clonotype was recorded many times. The chain is built from TRBV20-1 and TRBJ2-2; D is perhaps TRBD2 (6 bases). Germline CDR1 is DFQATT and CDR2 is SNEGSKA (reference sequence). The V end lost 6 bases, the J end lost 5 bases, and 16 bases lay between the germline ends. This CDR3 comprises 14 residues. In nucleotides, the CDR3 is TGCAGTGCCGTAGCGGTGAAACAGACCGGGGAGCTGTTTTTT. Translated: CSAVAVKQTGELFF.